This T cell receptor beta chain was recorded in a study of T cell responses to AZD1222 COVID-19 vaccine. The overall study: Pooling covered second doses at about 4 or about 12 weeks. Overall study findings and caveats: There were vaccine-associated CD4 TCRs across spike, dominant at 160-218 and 743-854. Only after the peak T cell response were repertoires sampled. White British people made up most donors, females outnumbered males, and clonal diversity was possibly underestimated.

About this clone: What it binds is not known.

TCRdb's copy holds only in-frame clones and misses some; the assay was immunoSEQ multiplex PCR. The table lists some 150,000 clones, approximately 90% of them singletons, with about 5.3% in the top ten. CDR1 and CDR2 from the germline V gene are SEHNR and FQNEAQ (reference sequence). The CDR3 spans 15 residues. With 2 bases clipped from V and 8 bases from J, the junction kept 7 bases outside the gene matches. The clonotype originates from an adult in good health. The chain couples TRBV7-9 to TRBJ1-4, with 8 bases aligning to TRBD1. The sequenced sample was peripheral blood, obtained on day 0 of AZD1222 vaccination. CDR3 in amino acids: CASSLSQGAWEKLFF. As DNA, the CDR3 is TGTGCCAGCAGCTTAAGCCAGGGGGCCTGGGAAAAACTGTTTTTT.